The 3 T cell receptor beta chains presented below share a single source sample, sequenced in a study of cytomegalovirus exposure and HLA in healthy donors. PCR was performed using 60 Vbeta and 13 Jbeta primers. Assay used: immunoSEQ multiplex PCR; TCRdb lists only in-frame clones, some missing. The sample shows under 250,000 clones, about 78% of them seen only once. The specimen sequenced was PBMCs. The source is a male donor in good health and CMV-seronegative.

A remark on this clone: This same CDR3 is encoded by further DNA sequences in the sample. This chain connects TRBV6-5 to TRBJ1-5; 7 nucleotides agree with TRBD1. V shed 5 bases, J shed 4 bases, and the junction held 2 bases outside the gene matches. The CDR3 extends over 13 amino acids. Germline values: CDR1 MNHEY, CDR2 SVGAGI. CDR3 sequence: CASSRQGNQPQHF. The CDR3 DNA is TGTGCCAGCAGTCGACAGGGAAATCAGCCCCAGCATTTT.

CDR3 amino acids: CASSVGSGNTGELFF. For the CDR3, the DNA is TGTGCCAGCAGCGTAGGTAGCGGGAACACCGGGGAGCTGTTTTTT. The gene calls are TRBV9 and TRBJ2-2; perhaps TRBD2 as D (6 bases). The V and J ends lost 0 bases and 1 base respectively, with 7 bases between them. Germline assignment: CDR1 SGDLS and CDR2 YYNGEE. The CDR3 has 15 amino acids.

The chain couples TRBV5-8 to TRBJ1-1; 8 bases map to TRBD1. Germline assignment: CDR1 SGHTS and CDR2 YDEGEE. There are 15 residues in the CDR3. Trimming at V came to 3 bases and at J to 1 base, leaving 5 bases not matched to a gene. CDR3 in amino acids: CASSSRQGWNTEAFF. The CDR3 DNA is TGTGCCAGCAGCTCCCGACAGGGGTGGAACACTGAAGCTTTCTTT.